These 15 T cell receptor beta chains were sequenced from one sample in a study of blood T cell repertoires in COVID-19. Profiling relied on immunoSEQ multiplex PCR, and the TCRdb table lists in-frame clones only, not all of them. The table shows about 420,000 clones, with about 90% occurring only once. Sequencing was performed on peripheral blood. The receptors come from a man between 18 and 35 years old with COVID-19, enrolled during active disease.

The chain couples TRBV24-1 to TRBJ2-1; 7 bases map to TRBD2. With V trimmed by 9 bases and J by 1 base, 8 bases remained unmatched. The CDR3 runs to 15 residues. Germline V gives CDR1 KGHDR, CDR2 SFDVKD. The CDR3 loop is CATGRDSGSYNEQFF. CDR3 coding DNA: TGTGCCACCGGTAGGGATAGCGGGTCCTACAATGAGCAGTTCTTC.

J is TRBJ1-6 and V is TRBV7-9, with TRBD1 as a possible D gene (6 bases). Trimming took 5 bases from V and 8 from J, leaving 22 bases between them. Germline loops: CDR1 SEHNR, CDR2 FQNEAQ (reference sequence). This CDR3 is 17 amino acids long. The CDR3 DNA reads as TGTGCCAGCAGCACCTCTTCCCCCGGGACAAAGCATTCACCCCTCCACTTT. This codes for CASSTSSPGTKHSPLHF. The full variable domain, completed using reference TRBV7-9 and TRBJ1-6, is DTGVSQNPRHKITKRGQNVTFRCDPISEHNRLYWYRQTLGQGPEFLTYFQNEAQLEKSRLLSDRFSAERPKGSFSTLEIQRTEQGDSAMYLCASSTSSPGTKHSPLHFGNGTRLTVT.

The V gene is TRBV10-3, the J gene TRBJ1-1; weak D call: TRBD1 (6 bases). This CDR3 region has 15 residues. Germline CDR1 reads ENHRY; CDR2 reads SYGVKD. The V end lost 3 bases, the J end lost 1 base, and 12 bases lay between the germline ends. The CDR3 spells CAISDGGAGNTEAFF. The CDR3 DNA is TGTGCCATCAGTGATGGGGGGGCCGGGAACACTGAAGCTTTCTTT.

V usage is TRBV2 and J usage is TRBJ1-3; a weak D match, TRBD1 (5 bases). The CDR3 runs to 13 residues. Germline values: CDR1 SNHLY, CDR2 FYNNEI. The V and J ends lost 10 bases and 3 bases respectively, with 13 bases between them. The CDR3, as DNA: TGTGCCATCACACGGGGGATTGGAAACACCATATATTTT. Translating gives CAITRGIGNTIYF.

V gene TRBV12-3 or TRBV12-4 combines with J gene TRBJ2-3; tentative D call: TRBD2 (6 bases). Trimming took 5 bases from V and 4 from J, leaving 7 bases between them. The CDR3 spans 12 residues. The CDR3 is CASSRGADTQYF. The CDR3 DNA follows: TGTGCCAGCAGTCGCGGGGCAGATACGCAGTATTTT.

Only one count was recorded for this clone. The chain carries TRBV7-9 and TRBJ2-7; weak D call: TRBD1 (5 bases). This CDR3 has 12 amino acids. Trimming took off 5 bases at V and 5 bases at J, with 10 bases between the two ends. Germline values: CDR1 SEHNR, CDR2 FQNEAQ (reference sequence). The CDR3 DNA follows: TGTGCCAGCAGCCGAAGGGGCCACGAGCAGTACTTC. Encoded protein: CASSRRGHEQYF.

Only one count was recorded for this clone. The V gene is TRBV19, the J gene TRBJ2-3; TRBD1 agrees at 9 bases. Germline V gene sequence: CDR1 LNHDA, CDR2 SQIVND (reference sequence). V shed 3 bases and J 6 bases; nucleotides not matched to a gene: 4. The CDR3 is 14 residues long. The CDR3 loop is CASSIRTGADTQYF. As DNA, the CDR3 is TGTGCCAGTAGTATTCGGACAGGGGCTGATACGCAGTATTTT.

The CDR3: CASSLVPSGSEQFF. The CDR3 bases are TGTGCCAGCAGCTTAGTTCCATCGGGGTCGGAGCAGTTCTTC. The chain links TRBV7-6 to TRBJ2-1; tentative D call: TRBD2 (5 bases). CDR3 length: 14 residues. The V gene's germline CDR1 is SGHVS and CDR2 FNYEAQ. Trimming pared 1 base from V and 10 bases from J, leaving 14 bases between.

In DNA form, the CDR3 reads TGCGCCAGCTCCTATACCGAGACATCGAACACCGGGGAGCTGTTTTTT. This encodes CASSYTETSNTGELFF. The J gene is TRBJ2-2, the V gene TRBV5-1; the D is unclear. CDR1 SGHRS and CDR2 YFSETQ come from the germline V gene. CDR3 length: 16 amino acids. Trimming shortened V by 7 bases and J by 0 bases, and 16 bases separated the two germline ends. Complete variable domain (other parts from reference TRBV5-1 and TRBJ2-2): KAGVTQTPRYLIKTRGQQVTLSCSPISGHRSVSWYQQTPGQGLQFLFEYFSETQRNKGNFPGRFSGRQFSNSRSEMNVSTLELGDSALYLCASSYTETSNTGELFFGEGSRLTVL.

The chain links TRBV6-6 to TRBJ1-1; 7 bases are shared with TRBD1. The V gene's germline CDR1 is MNHNY and CDR2 SVGAGI (reference sequence). J was trimmed by 2 bases and V by 7 bases; bases with no gene match: 7. This CDR3 region has 14 residues. The CDR3 DNA sequence: TGTGCCAGCATATCTGCAGGGGGTAACACTGAAGCTTTCTTT. Its translation is CASISAGGNTEAFF.

Only a few counts were recorded for this clone. CDR3 protein: CASSPRGGGTDTQYF. In DNA form, the CDR3 reads TGTGCCAGCTCACCCCGGGGAGGGGGCACAGATACGCAGTATTTT. The chain uses TRBV18 and TRBJ2-3, with 7 bases aligning to TRBD2. CDR1 and CDR2 from the germline V gene are KGHSH and LQKENI. With 3 bases clipped from V and 1 base from J, the junction kept 4 bases outside the gene matches. The CDR3 consists of 15 residues.

The V call is TRBV28, the J call TRBJ1-1; 10 positions match TRBD1. The ends lost 9 bases at V and 10 bases at J; junction bases unmatched: 5. The CDR3 has 11 residues. CDR1 is MDHEN, CDR2 SYDVKM, per germline. The CDR3 loop reads CASSGQGRAFF. DNA of the CDR3: TGTGCCAGTTCGGGACAGGGGCGAGCTTTCTTT.

The V call is TRBV6-5, the J call TRBJ1-1; TRBD1 might be the D (6 bases). From germline, CDR1 is MNHEY and CDR2 SVGAGI. The CDR3 runs 15 residues. Deletions cut 6 bases from V and 0 bases from J, with 14 bases between. CDR3 in DNA: TGTGCCAGCAGCCTTGGACAGCTCATGAACACTGAAGCTTTCTTT. Its translation: CASSLGQLMNTEAFF.

The CDR3 protein is CATDPGGRVPISPQHF. The CDR3 region has the DNA TGTGCCACCGACCCAGGAGGGAGGGTGCCAATCAGCCCCCAGCATTTT. The chain uses TRBV19 and TRBJ1-5; D uncertain. The CDR3 has 16 amino acids. V was clipped by 10 bases and J by 10 bases, with 29 bases between them. Per the germline V gene, CDR1 is LNHDA and CDR2 is SQIVND (reference sequence).

The chain recombines TRBV10-1 with TRBJ2-2, with D tentatively TRBD1 (5 bases). Trimming shortened V by 3 bases and J by 1 base, and 6 bases separated the two germline ends. The CDR3 consists of 14 residues. Germline V gives CDR1 WNHNN, CDR2 SYGVQD (reference sequence). The DNA of the CDR3 is TGCGCCAGCAGTGATACAGGGAACACCGGGGAGCTGTTTTTT. This encodes CASSDTGNTGELFF.